This T cell receptor beta chain was identified during a study of blood T cells in healthy people across ages. A second about 7 to 12 cycle PCR used barcoded and J-beta primers. Each CDR3 protein gets one entry after TCRdb re-called the 5' RACE reads with MiXCR. The data contain some 1.5 million distinct CDR3 sequences, about 28% of them singletons. The CDR3 covers 15 residues. The germline V gene has CDR1 SGHDT and CDR2 YYEEEE. Trimming left V 4 bases short and J 4 bases short, with 14 bases between. This clonotype has more than one count but fewer than ten. The chain has TRBV5-6 and TRBJ1-4; a possible D gene is TRBD1 (6 bases). The clonotype was recovered from a woman younger than 45 in good health. Sequencing was done on a sample of blood. The CDR3: CASSPLTGDNEKLFF. CDR3 in DNA: TGTGCCAGCAGCCCCCTGACAGGAGATAATGAAAAACTGTTTTTT. Supplemented by reference TRBV5-6 and TRBJ1-4, the full variable domain reads DAGVTQSPTHLIKTRGQQVTLRCSPKSGHDTVSWYQQALGQGPQFIFQYYEEEERQRGNFPDRFSGHQFPNYSSELNVNALLLGDSALYLCASSPLTGDNEKLFFGSGTQLSVL.